This T cell receptor beta chain was identified in a study of CD4 T cells in relation to SARS-CoV-2 and coronaviruses. Unexposed donor CD4+ T cells date from 2011-2018, before the COVID-19 pandemic. Germline CDR1 is MNHEY and CDR2 is SMNVEV (reference sequence). The length of the CDR3 is 17 residues. V lost 6 bases, J lost 4 bases, and 15 bases stayed unmatched. Study-wide findings and caveats: SARS-CoV-2-driven expansion was significantly weaker in crossreactive than monoreactive clones. The cross-reactivity analysis covered only spike protein, not other viral proteins.

About this clone: Antigen specificity is unknown.

Naive and memory CD4+ T cell DNA was deep-sequenced without culture. The repertoire was sequenced with immunoSEQ multiplex PCR; TCRdb's copy has only in-frame clones and lacks some. The sample has approximately 59,000 clones; approximately 87% are singletons. The receptor was derived from a human donor in good health. This chain connects TRBV27 to TRBJ2-5, with 9 bases that match TRBD1. The sequencing input was memory CD4+ T cells from PBMCs. The CDR3, as DNA: TGTGCCAGCAGCTCGAACCGGGACAGGGCGGGTTTAGAGACCCAGTACTTC. Its translation: CASSSNRDRAGLETQYF.